Shown below are 7 T cell receptor beta chains from a single sample sequenced in a study of cytomegalovirus exposure and HLA in healthy donors. The PCR employed 60 Vbeta primers together with 13 Jbeta primers. The assay was immunoSEQ multiplex PCR, and TCRdb's table has in-frame clones only and misses some. The sample gives about 180,000 clones, around 80% of which show up once; less than 15% is in the top ten. What was sequenced was PBMCs. These receptors were obtained from a woman between 50 and 59 years old in good health and CMV-seropositive.

The V call is TRBV30, the J call TRBJ1-2; 8 bases agree with TRBD1. Germline values: CDR1 GTSNPN, CDR2 SVGIG (reference sequence). V lost 5 bases to trimming and J lost 5 bases; unmatched junction nucleotides: 10. CDR3 length: 14 amino acids. The CDR3: CAWDTGTGDYGYTF. CDR3 coding DNA: TGTGCCTGGGATACCGGGACAGGAGATTATGGCTACACCTTC. The entire variable domain, with the rest obtained from reference TRBV30 and TRBJ1-2, is as follows: SQTIHQWPATLVQPVGSPLSLECTVEGTSNPNLYWYRQAAGRGLQLLFYSVGIGQISSEVPQNLSASRPQDRQFILSSKKLLLSDSGFYLCAWDTGTGDYGYTFGSGTRLTVV.

V gene TRBV7-9 combines with J gene TRBJ1-1; D gene uncertain. Germline loops: CDR1 SEHNR, CDR2 FQNEAQ (reference sequence). The CDR3 is made up of 12 amino acids. With 0 bases removed from V and 10 bases from J, the gap between germline ends came to 9 bases. The CDR3 region has the DNA TGTGCCAGCAGCTTAGCGGAGGCCGTAGCTTTCTTT. This codes for CASSLAEAVAFF. Variable domain in full (rest from reference TRBV7-9 and TRBJ1-1): DTGVSQNPRHKITKRGQNVTFRCDPISEHNRLYWYRQTLGQGPEFLTYFQNEAQLEKSRLLSDRFSAERPKGSFSTLEIQRTEQGDSAMYLCASSLAEAVAFFGQGTRLTVV.

V usage is TRBV11-2 and J usage is TRBJ2-1; 7 bases are a match to TRBD2. V was clipped by 0 bases and J by 3 bases; unmatched bases: 11. CDR1 is SGHAT, CDR2 FQNNGV, per germline. CDR3 length equals 18 residues. The CDR3 sequence is CASSLDPRFSGGYNEQFF. For the CDR3, the DNA is TGTGCCAGCAGCTTAGACCCGAGATTCTCGGGGGGCTACAATGAGCAGTTCTTC.

The V and J genes are TRBV2 and TRBJ1-5; perhaps TRBD1 as D (5 bases). CDR1 and CDR2 (germline): SNHLY, FYNNEI. Trimming removed 6 bases at V and 3 bases at J, with 15 bases between. CDR3 length: 15 amino acids. The CDR3 nucleotides are TGTGCCAGCAGCCAACAGGTCCCCTACAATCAGCCCCAGCATTTT. Translating it yields CASSQQVPYNQPQHF.

The rearrangement links TRBV7-8 to TRBJ1-4, with unresolved D. The CDR3 has 14 residues. The germline CDR1 and CDR2 sequences are SGHVS and FQNEAQ. The V gene lost 7 bases and the J gene lost 1 base, with 10 bases spanning the gap. The CDR3 is CASTWAGTNEKLFF. Written as DNA, the CDR3 is TGTGCCAGCACCTGGGCCGGAACTAATGAAAAACTGTTTTTT. The variable domain in full, with the rest retrieved from reference TRBV7-8 and TRBJ1-4, is GAGVSQSPRYKVAKRGQDVALRCDPISGHVSLFWYQQALGQGPEFLTYFQNEAQLDKSGLPSDRFFAERPEGSVSTLKIQRTQQEDSAVYLCASTWAGTNEKLFFGSGTQLSVL.

This chain links TRBV11-2 with TRBJ1-6, with 8 nucleotides matching TRBD1. Losses at the gene ends were 6 bases for V and 9 bases for J; bases not matched to a gene: 7. Germline-derived CDR1 and CDR2 are SGHAT and FQNNGV. This CDR3 contains 14 residues. In DNA, the CDR3 is TGTGCCAGCAGGAGCCAGGGGGCCCTTTCACCCCTCCACTTT. This translates into CASRSQGALSPLHF.

J is TRBJ1-2 and V is TRBV6-5, with 10 positions matching TRBD1. Germline V gives CDR1 MNHEY, CDR2 SVGAGI. This CDR3 is 15 amino acids long. V lost 8 bases and J lost 4; bases outside the gene matches: 10. CDR3 nucleotide sequence: TGTGCCAGCCCCCGACAGGGGGCGCCGGCCTATGGCTACACCTTC. This sequence encodes CASPRQGAPAYGYTF.